Given below is one TCR beta chain in context. Its antigen is as yet unknown. The CDR3 loop spans 16 amino acids. V gave up 4 bases and J gave up 4 bases; unmatched junction bases: 12. CDR1 and CDR2 (germline): MNHEY, SMNVEV (reference sequence). This entry comes from a study of cytomegalovirus exposure and HLA in healthy donors. Overall study results and limits: CMV serostatus alone was available as immune exposure information.

Use of 60 Vbeta and 13 Jbeta primers characterized the PCR. Here immunoSEQ multiplex PCR was the method, and the copy in TCRdb shows in-frame clones only, minus some. This sample has 180,000 or so clones; 70% to 80% occur once, and the top ten carry 2% to 2.5%. Sequencing used PBMCs. The chain recombines TRBV27 with TRBJ1-1, with 7 positions matching TRBD1. The sequence was obtained from a woman aged 25 to 45 in good health and CMV-seropositive. CDR3 DNA sequence: TGTGCCAGCAGTTCCCCGACAGGGAGGTTTGGCACTGAAGCTTTCTTT. Translated, it gives CASSSPTGRFGTEAFF.